What follows are 30 T cell receptor beta chains derived from one specimen sequenced in a study of blood T cell repertoires in COVID-19. Sequenced by immunoSEQ multiplex PCR; TCRdb stores in-frame clones only, minus some. The sample lists 180,000 or so clones; roughly nine tenths were seen once. The sample consisted of peripheral blood. These receptors were obtained from a man younger than 30 with acute or convalescent COVID-19.

This chain links TRBV6-5 with TRBJ2-1; no definite D call. Per the germline V gene, CDR1 is MNHEY and CDR2 is SVGAGI. This CDR3 has 15 amino acids. Trimming pared 5 bases from V and 5 bases from J, leaving 16 bases between. In nucleotides, the CDR3 is TGTGCCAGCAGTAATACACGCGGCGGTAACAATGAGCAGTTCTTC. Encoded protein: CASSNTRGGNNEQFF.

The chain carries TRBV18 and TRBJ1-1; no clear D gene. CDR3 length: 14 amino acids. CDR1 and CDR2 from the germline V gene are KGHSH and LQKENI. The germline V and J ends were trimmed by 3 bases and 0 bases, with 8 bases remaining between them. The CDR3 DNA sequence: TGTGCCAGCTCACCCGGGAGCATGAACACTGAAGCTTTCTTT. Translated: CASSPGSMNTEAFF.

The chain combines TRBV5-8 with TRBJ2-3; 11 nucleotides align to TRBD2. This CDR3 region has 16 residues. V lost 2 bases to trimming and J lost 0 bases; unmatched junction nucleotides: 2. Germline CDR1 SGHTS, CDR2 YDEGEE. CDR3 loop: CASSLLAGASTDTQYF. CDR3 DNA sequence: TGTGCCAGCAGCTTACTAGCGGGGGCTAGCACAGATACGCAGTATTTT.

The genes are TRBV28 and TRBJ1-6; 10 bases are shared with TRBD1. The CDR3 covers 15 residues. V gave up 4 bases and J gave up 13 bases; unmatched junction bases: 10. The germline V gene encodes CDR1 MDHEN and CDR2 SYDVKM. As DNA, the CDR3 is TGTGCCAGCAGTTCACATACCGGGACAGGGGCTCCCCTCCACTTT. Residues: CASSSHTGTGAPLHF.

This clone was seen once. The V gene is TRBV5-6, the J gene TRBJ2-7, with a possible D match to TRBD2 (6 bases). The CDR3 extends over 13 amino acids. CDR1 and CDR2 from the germline V gene are SGHDT and YYEEEE. The ends were cut back, 3 bases at V and 3 bases at J, with 10 bases in the middle. CDR3: CASSWGENYEQYV. The CDR3 coding sequence is TGTGCCAGCAGCTGGGGGGAGAACTACGAGCAGTACGTC.

V gene TRBV7-8 combines with J gene TRBJ2-5; 11 nucleotides match TRBD2. The ends lost 7 bases at V and 3 bases at J; junction bases unmatched: 7. Per the germline V gene, CDR1 is SGHVS and CDR2 is FQNEAQ. The CDR3 length is 15 residues. CDR3: CASILTSGAKETQYF. The DNA of the CDR3 is TGTGCCAGCATCCTGACTAGCGGGGCCAAAGAGACCCAGTACTTC.

The chain is built from TRBV18 and TRBJ2-7, with 8 bases identical to TRBD1. The germline CDR1 and CDR2 sequences are KGHSH and LQKENI. Trimming removed 1 base from V and 5 bases from J; junction bases left unmatched: 7. CDR3 length: 15 residues. CDR3 sequence reads: CASSPRQGALNEQYF. CDR3 sequence (DNA): TGTGCCAGCTCACCACGGCAGGGGGCATTGAACGAGCAGTACTTC.

The CDR3 nucleotides are TGTGCCAGCAGCTCTCAGGGTGGGCACACCGGGGAGCTGTTTTTT. Translation gives CASSSQGGHTGELFF. The chain has TRBV9 and TRBJ2-2; tentatively, D is TRBD1 (5 bases). This CDR3 has 15 residues. V lost 4 bases, J lost 3 bases, and 13 bases lay in between. The germline V gene encodes CDR1 SGDLS and CDR2 YYNGEE. The full variable domain, in which reference TRBV9 and TRBJ2-2 provide the parts outside the CDR3, is DSGVTQTPKHLITATGQRVTLRCSPRSGDLSVYWYQQSLDQGLQFLIQYYNGEERAKGNILERFSAQQFPDLHSELNLSSLELGDSALYFCASSSQGGHTGELFFGEGSRLTVL.

The chain links TRBV3-1 (or the pseudogene TRBV3-2) to TRBJ2-1; TRBD1 matches 8 bases. V lost 1 base, J lost 13 bases, and 6 bases stayed unmatched. Germline V CDR1 and CDR2: LGHDT, YNNKEL (reference sequence). The CDR3 spans 13 residues. The CDR3 sequence: CASSQGDRFEQFF. DNA of the CDR3: TGTGCCAGCAGCCAAGGGGACAGGTTTGAACAGTTCTTC.

The chain employs TRBV27 and TRBJ1-6; TRBD1 matches 11 bases. The CDR3 has 15 amino acids. J lost 7 bases, V lost 2 bases, and 1 base had no gene match. The germline gives CDR1 MNHEY, CDR2 SMNVEV (reference sequence). The CDR3 nucleotides are TGTGCCAGCAGTTTAAGGGACAGGGGGAATTCACCCCTCCACTTT. This codes for CASSLRDRGNSPLHF.

This chain joins TRBV11-3 and TRBJ2-5, with 8 positions matching TRBD1. Germline trimming cut 5 bases from V and 2 bases from J; bases unmatched to any gene: 19. This CDR3 is 19 amino acids long. Germline V gene data show CDR1 as SGHNT and CDR2 as YENEEA. The CDR3 reads CASSPTGTFGQGLQETQYF. CDR3 DNA sequence: TGTGCCAGCAGCCCGACCGGAACATTTGGACAGGGCCTTCAAGAGACCCAGTACTTC.

This CDR3 is CASSETDTGYEQFF. The CDR3 DNA sequence: TGTGCCAGCAGCGAAACGGACACAGGGTATGAGCAGTTCTTC. The V gene is TRBV9, the J gene TRBJ2-1, with D perhaps matching TRBD1 (6 bases). Deletions cut 3 bases from V and 8 bases from J, with 15 bases between. This CDR3 is 14 amino acids long. Germline V gene sequence: CDR1 SGDLS, CDR2 YYNGEE. The whole variable domain, remainder taken from reference TRBV9 and TRBJ2-1, is DSGVTQTPKHLITATGQRVTLRCSPRSGDLSVYWYQQSLDQGLQFLIQYYNGEERAKGNILERFSAQQFPDLHSELNLSSLELGDSALYFCASSETDTGYEQFFGPGTRLTVL.

The chain has TRBV5-6 and TRBJ2-7, with 8 bases that match TRBD1. With V trimmed by 4 bases and J by 5 bases, 2 bases remained unmatched. The length of the CDR3 is 12 residues. Germline lookup yields CDR1 SGHDT and CDR2 YYEEEE. CDR3 nucleotide sequence: TGTGCCAGCAGCGGACAGGGTAACGAGCAGTACGTC. Protein: CASSGQGNEQYV.

The CDR3 sequence: CASRGIRPGEQYV. The CDR3, as DNA: TGCGCCAGCAGGGGAATCCGACCGGGGGAGCAGTACGTC. This chain uses TRBV10-2 with TRBJ2-7; possibly TRBD2 for D (5 bases). The CDR3 covers 13 residues. The ends were cut back, 6 bases at V and 7 bases at J, with 16 bases in the middle. CDR1 and CDR2 from the germline V gene are WSHSY and SAAADI.

The chain carries TRBV7-8 and TRBJ1-1, with 11 bases identical to TRBD1. V shed 5 bases, J shed 4 bases, and the junction held 3 bases outside the gene matches. Germline V gene lookup returns CDR1 SGHVS and CDR2 FQNEAQ. The CDR3 sequence is 14 residues long. Written as DNA, the CDR3 is TGTGCCAGCAGCCGTGGGACAGGGGGCACTGAAGCTTTCTTT. Its protein product is CASSRGTGGTEAFF.

The table lists this clone with a count of one. The rearrangement uses TRBV7-8 and TRBJ1-5, with TRBD1 as a possible D gene (6 bases). The V end was cut by 5 bases, the J end by 7 bases, with 15 bases between. The CDR3 has 14 residues. Germline values: CDR1 SGHVS, CDR2 FQNEAQ. CDR3 bases: TGTGCCAGCAGCCAACAACAGGGTTTGCAGCCCCAGCATTTT. It codes for CASSQQQGLQPQHF.

The chain uses TRBV4-2 and TRBJ1-5; no clear D. The ends were cut back, 0 bases at V and 6 bases at J, with 12 bases in the middle. Germline CDR1 LGHNA, CDR2 YNFKEQ. The CDR3 has 15 amino acids. CDR3 nucleotides: TGTGCCAGCAGCCAAGATAACAGTCCTTTTCAGCCCCAGCATTTT. Its translation is CASSQDNSPFQPQHF.

The chain joins TRBV7-9 to TRBJ2-5; D is unresolved. Germline CDR1 is SEHNR and CDR2 is FQNEAQ (reference sequence). Trimming pared 5 bases from V and 3 bases from J, leaving 4 bases between. CDR3 length: 11 residues. CDR3 sequence (DNA): TGTGCCAGCAGCACAGAAGAGACCCAGTACTTC. It specifies CASSTEETQYF.

This clone has just a few counts. The chain is built from TRBV10-3 and TRBJ1-6, with 9 bases fitting TRBD1. This CDR3 region has 14 residues. The germline gives CDR1 ENHRY, CDR2 SYGVKD. V lost 6 bases and J lost 8; bases outside the gene matches: 5. Written as DNA, the CDR3 is TGTGCCATCAGGGGGACAGGGTCTGATTCACCCCTCCACTTT. As protein: CAIRGTGSDSPLHF.

The gene calls are TRBV11-2 and TRBJ2-5, with D possibly being TRBD1 (6 bases). The V end lost 5 bases, the J end lost 1 base, and 11 bases lay between the germline ends. Germline V gene data show CDR1 as SGHAT and CDR2 as FQNNGV. This CDR3 spans 14 amino acids. The CDR3 sequence is CASSPRGFQETQYF. CDR3 in DNA: TGTGCCAGCAGCCCCAGGGGATTCCAAGAGACCCAGTACTTC.

The V and J genes are TRBV30 and TRBJ1-4; 8 bases fit TRBD1. Per germline, CDR1 GTSNPN and CDR2 SVGIG (reference sequence). The CDR3 covers 13 residues. V shed 3 bases, J shed 8 bases, and the junction held 5 bases outside the gene matches. The CDR3 DNA follows: TGTGCCTGGAGACAGGGGGTTAAAGAAAAACTGTTTTTT. Residues: CAWRQGVKEKLFF.

This clone was detected a few times. V is TRBV28 and J is TRBJ1-1; 9 bases map to TRBD1. Trimming at V came to 4 bases and at J to 6 bases, leaving 6 bases not matched to a gene. Germline-derived CDR1 and CDR2 are MDHEN and SYDVKM. This CDR3 is 14 amino acids long. The CDR3 nucleotides read TGTGCCAGCAGTTGGGACAGGGACGGCTCTGAAGCTTTCTTT. Amino acid sequence: CASSWDRDGSEAFF. The variable domain in full, with the rest retrieved from reference TRBV28 and TRBJ1-1, is DVKVTQSSRYLVKRTGEKVFLECVQDMDHENMFWYRQDPGLGLRLIYFSYDVKMKEKGDIPEGYSVSREKKERFSLILESASTNQTSMYLCASSWDRDGSEAFFGQGTRLTVV.

The rearrangement joins TRBV30 to TRBJ1-1, with D unclear. Per the germline V gene, CDR1 is GTSNPN and CDR2 is SVGIG (reference sequence). V was cut by 1 base and J by 6 bases, with 15 bases left in between. The CDR3 sequence is 14 residues long. In DNA, the CDR3 is TGTGCCTGGAGTGACTCTCCCCTCGGGGCTGAAGCTTTCTTT. Amino acid sequence: CAWSDSPLGAEAFF.

This chain joins TRBV16 and TRBJ1-1, with 8 bases lining up with TRBD1. The V gene's germline CDR1 is KGHSY and CDR2 FQNENV. Trimming cost V 5 bases and J 7 bases; bases outside gene matches: 6. This CDR3 spans 13 amino acids. The CDR3 spells CASSRIGQGEAFF. The CDR3 DNA sequence: TGTGCCAGCAGCAGGATTGGACAGGGTGAAGCTTTCTTT.

V and J are TRBV6-5 and TRBJ1-1; 8 positions agree with TRBD1. J lost 3 bases, V lost 4 bases, and 4 bases had no gene match. Germline loops: CDR1 MNHEY, CDR2 SVGAGI. The CDR3 runs to 14 residues. The CDR3 here is CASSLNRGDTEAFF. CDR3 bases: TGTGCCAGCAGTTTGAACAGGGGGGACACTGAAGCTTTCTTT.

This clone has just one count. This rearrangement joins TRBV14 to TRBJ1-2; 9 positions match TRBD1. CDR1 and CDR2 from the germline V gene are SGHDN and FVKESK. Unmatched junction bases numbered 13, after V lost 4 bases and J lost 7 bases. The CDR3 consists of 16 residues. The CDR3 DNA follows: TGTGCCAGCAGCCTTCGACAGGGGGGCCTAGGTCGTGGCTACACCTTC. Translation gives CASSLRQGGLGRGYTF. Variable domain in full (rest from reference TRBV14 and TRBJ1-2): EAGVTQFPSHSVIEKGQTVTLRCDPISGHDNLYWYRRVMGKEIKFLLHFVKESKQDESGMPNNRFLAERTGGTYSTLKVQPAELEDSGVYFCASSLRQGGLGRGYTFGSGTRLTVV.

The rearrangement joins TRBV5-1 to TRBJ1-2, with 9 positions matching TRBD1. Germline trimming cut 3 bases from V and 2 bases from J; bases unmatched to any gene: 8. CDR3 size: 16 residues. Germline values: CDR1 SGHRS, CDR2 YFSETQ. This CDR3 is CASSSNRGRDNYGYTF. CDR3 sequence (DNA): TGCGCCAGCAGCTCCAACAGGGGGCGCGACAACTATGGCTACACCTTC.

This clone was seen once. This chain connects TRBV7-9 to TRBJ2-1; 13 positions match TRBD2. CDR1 and CDR2 (germline): SEHNR, FQNEAQ (reference sequence). The CDR3 sequence is 17 residues long. Unmatched junction bases numbered 5, after V lost 4 bases and J lost 2 bases. The CDR3 is CASSSTSGGAAYNEQFF. The CDR3 bases are TGTGCCAGCAGCTCAACTAGCGGGGGGGCAGCCTACAATGAGCAGTTCTTC.

The count of this clone is one. The V and J genes are TRBV5-1 and TRBJ2-7; D possibly corresponds to TRBD1 (6 bases). Germline-derived CDR1 and CDR2 are SGHRS and YFSETQ. The CDR3 has 15 residues. Between the trimmed V and J ends, which lost 0 bases and 1 base, there was a span of 11 bases. Written as DNA, the CDR3 is TGCGCCAGCAGCTTGGGGGACATAGAGTCCTACGAGCAGTACTTC. Its translation: CASSLGDIESYEQYF.

CDR3 amino acids: CASSQAPGQGMGEQYV. The CDR3 DNA follows: TGCGCCAGCAGCCAAGCCCCAGGACAGGGCATGGGCGAGCAGTACGTC. The chain is built from TRBV4-1 and TRBJ2-7; TRBD1 matches 8 bases. CDR3 length: 16 residues. Germline assignment: CDR1 MGHRA and CDR2 YSYEKL. With 1 base clipped from V and 6 bases from J, the junction kept 11 bases outside the gene matches.